The rows below give T cell receptor beta chains drawn from one sample of a study of blood T cells in healthy people across ages. TCRdb ran MiXCR on the 5' RACE reads and lists one entry per CDR3 protein. The sample records about 930,000 distinct CDR3 sequences, roughly 28% being singletons. This sample also appeared in a second study, on T cells of mothers and their children.

The specimen sequenced was blood. Every receptor here comes from a woman in her 40s in good health. The CDR3 runs from the conserved cysteine through the conserved F or W. Fields, in order: V gene, clone size, J gene, D gene, CDR3 protein, CDR3 DNA. A D gene is named only where the DNA matches it firmly. Some rows mark clone size as missing; the rest say once, few, many or name a class of expanded clone.

V gene: TRBV9
clone size: many
J gene: TRBJ1-1
D gene: -
CDR3 protein: CASSVVDGRGAEAFF
CDR3 DNA: TGTGCCAGCAGCGTAGTTGATGGCAGGGGAGCTGAAGCTTTCTTT

V gene: TRBV12-3/TRBV12-4
clone size: few
J gene: TRBJ2-7
D gene: TRBD1
CDR3 protein: CASSLGQGQTHEQYF
CDR3 DNA: TGTGCCAGCAGTCTCGGACAGGGGCAGACCCACGAGCAGTACTTC

V gene: TRBV10-3
clone size: few
J gene: TRBJ2-7
D gene: -
CDR3 protein: CAISESGAAYPYEQYF
CDR3 DNA: TGTGCCATCAGTGAGTCAGGGGCAGCGTATCCCTACGAGCAGTACTTC

V gene: TRBV7-9
clone size: many
J gene: TRBJ2-1
D gene: -
CDR3 protein: CASSLGGELNEQFF
CDR3 DNA: TGTGCCAGCAGCTTAGGGGGCGAATTGAATGAGCAGTTCTTC

V gene: TRBV12-5
clone size: -
J gene: TRBJ2-7
D gene: -
CDR3 protein: CASGSGRVSYNEQYF
CDR3 DNA: TGTGCTAGTGGTTCGGGGCGGGTGTCGTACAATGAGCAGTACTTC

V gene: TRBV7-3
clone size: many
J gene: TRBJ2-5
D gene: TRBD2
CDR3 protein: CASSASGLALETQYF
CDR3 DNA: TGTGCCAGCAGCGCATCGGGACTAGCGCTGGAGACCCAGTACTTC

V gene: TRBV4-2
clone size: -
J gene: TRBJ1-2
D gene: -
CDR3 protein: CAGSPPGGKINYGYTF
CDR3 DNA: TGTGCCGGCAGCCCCCCCGGGGGTAAGATCAACTATGGCTACACCTTC

V gene: TRBV20-1
clone size: many
J gene: TRBJ2-7
D gene: -
CDR3 protein: CSVDKPGLLYEQYF
CDR3 DNA: TGCAGTGTCGACAAACCGGGACTCCTCTACGAGCAGTACTTC

V gene: TRBV27
clone size: few
J gene: TRBJ2-1
D gene: -
CDR3 protein: CASSQSGLAVYNEQFF
CDR3 DNA: TGTGCCAGCAGTCAATCCGGGCTAGCAGTCTACAATGAGCAGTTCTTC

V gene: TRBV28
clone size: -
J gene: TRBJ1-6
D gene: -
CDR3 protein: CASSYSGSPLHF
CDR3 DNA: TGTGCCAGCAGTTATTCGGGTTCACCCCTCCACTTT